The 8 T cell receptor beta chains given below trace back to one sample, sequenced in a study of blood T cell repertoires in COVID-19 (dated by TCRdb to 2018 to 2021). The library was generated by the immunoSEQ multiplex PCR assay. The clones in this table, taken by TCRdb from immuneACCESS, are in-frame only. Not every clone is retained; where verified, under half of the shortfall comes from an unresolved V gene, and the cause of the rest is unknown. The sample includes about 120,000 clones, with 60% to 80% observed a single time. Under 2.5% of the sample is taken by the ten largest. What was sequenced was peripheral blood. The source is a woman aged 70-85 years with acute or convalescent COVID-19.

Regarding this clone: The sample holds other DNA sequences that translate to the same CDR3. CDR3 bases: TGTGCCAGCAGCCTACTAGCGGGGGGCCCAGATACGCAGTATTTT. It encodes CASSLLAGGPDTQYF. The chain has TRBV5-4 and TRBJ2-3; 12 bases match TRBD2. The V and J ends lost 4 bases and 4 bases, in that order; junction bases with no gene match: 4. Germline CDR1 SGHNT, CDR2 YYREEE (reference sequence). CDR3 length: 15 amino acids.

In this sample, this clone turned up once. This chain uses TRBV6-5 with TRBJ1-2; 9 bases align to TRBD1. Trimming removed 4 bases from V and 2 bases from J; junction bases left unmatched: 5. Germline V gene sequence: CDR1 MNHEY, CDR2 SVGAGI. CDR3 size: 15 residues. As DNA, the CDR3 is TGTGCCAGCAGTTCCCCGGACAGGGGAAACTATGGCTACACCTTC. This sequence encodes CASSSPDRGNYGYTF.

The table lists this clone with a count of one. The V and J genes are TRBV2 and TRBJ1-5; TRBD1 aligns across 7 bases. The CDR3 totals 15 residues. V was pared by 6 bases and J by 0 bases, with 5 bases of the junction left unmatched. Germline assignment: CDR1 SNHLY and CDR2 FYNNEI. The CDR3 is CASRPGGVSNQPQHF. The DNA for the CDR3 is TGTGCCAGCAGGCCAGGGGGTGTTAGCAATCAGCCCCAGCATTTT.

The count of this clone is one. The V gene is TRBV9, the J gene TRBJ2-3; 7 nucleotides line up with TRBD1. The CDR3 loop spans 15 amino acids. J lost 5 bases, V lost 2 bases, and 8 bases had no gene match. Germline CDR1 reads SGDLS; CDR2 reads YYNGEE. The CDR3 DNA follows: TGTGCCAGCAGCGTCGAGACAGGGCCACGAGATACGCAGTATTTT. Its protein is CASSVETGPRDTQYF. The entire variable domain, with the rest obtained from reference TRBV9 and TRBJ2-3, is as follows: DSGVTQTPKHLITATGQRVTLRCSPRSGDLSVYWYQQSLDQGLQFLIQYYNGEERAKGNILERFSAQQFPDLHSELNLSSLELGDSALYFCASSVETGPRDTQYFGPGTRLTVL.

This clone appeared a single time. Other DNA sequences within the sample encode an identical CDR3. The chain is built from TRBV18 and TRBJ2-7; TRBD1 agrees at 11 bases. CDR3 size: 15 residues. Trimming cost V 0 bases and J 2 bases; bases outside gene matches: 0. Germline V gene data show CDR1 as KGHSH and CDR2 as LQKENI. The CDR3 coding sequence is TGTGCCAGCTCACCACCGGGACAGGGGGCCTACGAGCAGTACTTC. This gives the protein CASSPPGQGAYEQYF.

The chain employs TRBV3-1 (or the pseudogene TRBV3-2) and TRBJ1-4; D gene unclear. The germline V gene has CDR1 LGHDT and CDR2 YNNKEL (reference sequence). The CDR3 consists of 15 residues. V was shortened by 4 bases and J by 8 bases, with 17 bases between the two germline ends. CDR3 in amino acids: CASSPVDGVEEKLFF. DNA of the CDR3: TGTGCCAGCAGCCCTGTTGATGGAGTCGAGGAAAAACTGTTTTTT.

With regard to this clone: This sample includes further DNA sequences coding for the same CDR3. In DNA form, the CDR3 reads TGTGCCAGCACGTATGGGGGGAAAGAGACCCAGTACTTC. Translating it yields CASTYGGKETQYF. The rearrangement links TRBV2 to TRBJ2-5, with D possibly being TRBD2 (6 bases). With 7 bases removed from V and 3 bases from J, the gap between germline ends came to 12 bases. This CDR3 has 13 residues. Germline assignment: CDR1 SNHLY and CDR2 FYNNEI.

DNA of the CDR3: TGTGCCAGCAGCCCAGGAGGGGACTACGAGCAGTACTTC. Its protein is CASSPGGDYEQYF. V usage is TRBV6-5 and J usage is TRBJ2-7; D might be TRBD2 (6 bases). CDR3 length equals 13 residues. Trimming shortened V by 6 bases and J by 3 bases, and 12 bases separated the two germline ends. The germline V gene has CDR1 MNHEY and CDR2 SVGAGI.